The source of this TCR beta chain is a study of blood T cell repertoires in COVID-19 (dated by TCRdb to the early 2020s). Background on the whole study: The collaborator samples originated in the United States, Italy and Spain and spanned the acute and convalescent phases of COVID-19. The prospective study material was composed of cDNA or gDNA derived from T cells, B-cell-depleted T cells, or PBMCs. Sample metadata almost always included a de-identified subject ID, COVID-19 status, age in years and sex. Subjects who had been exposed to COVID-19, were actively infected with it, or had recovered from it provided the deeply sampled blood TCRbeta repertoires that made up the dataset. Where available, HLA class I and class II types were taken from metadata supplied by the sample provider and were not determined by assay-based typing. The repertoires were released in a freely available public database meant as a resource for research on the immune response to SARS-CoV-2. The samples were drawn from the first 160 participants of the ongoing ImmuneRACE study and from some 1,300 subjects provided by 6 global collaborators. Beyond this particular receptor, the publication reports: The quantity of clinical and demographic metadata differed by source and by participant and was supplied without curation.

TCRbeta CDR3 regions were amplified from genomic DNA using the immunoSEQ Assay, a bias-controlled multiplex PCR. The authors processed their data as follows. The number of nucleated cells in each sample was estimated from the amplification of reference gene primers within the assay. To quantify the absolute abundance of each unique TCRbeta CDR3 rearrangement, sequence reads were collapsed and filtered. For each sample, productive Simpson clonality was calculated by taking the square root of Simpson's diversity index across productive rearrangements. TCRdb obtained this table from immuneACCESS and retained in-frame rearrangements with V and J assigned. These tables miss some clones; where compared with another copy, unresolved V genes account for less than half of the shortfall, and the remainder is unexplained. V and J calls and clone size are given by that table; D and trimming were obtained from the DNA. This sample holds about 110,000 clones; almost 85% were observed only once. About 4.2% of the sample lies in the top ten.

This clone was seen a few times. The target of this receptor is not known. Base quality data are lacking; no much larger clone is found one base away. Whole blood was collected in K2EDTA tubes by collaborating institutions according to the institutions' own protocols. For TCRbeta analysis, collaborator samples were shipped as frozen whole blood, as isolated PBMCs, or as DNA extracted from either sample type. The CDR3 sequence holds 13 residues, the cysteine and phenylalanine included. Here the CDR3 DNA is all that survives: 39 bases in frame from base 1. At the junction V is shortened by 4 bases and J by 7 bases; bases outside the gene matches: 5. Reading the germline V gene (reference sequence) gives CDR1 SEHNR and CDR2 FQNEAQ.

The receptor's source is a human donor in a cohort sampled during active COVID-19. Sample: peripheral blood. The rearranged chain carries TRBV7-9 and TRBJ2-7; 9 bases in the middle match TRBD1. The CDR3 reads as follows: CASSYRGLDEQYF. Read as DNA, the sequence is TGTGCCAGCAGCTACAGGGGGCTGGATGAGCAGTACTTC.